Below, 18 T cell receptor beta chains from the same sample are listed, as sequenced in a study of blood T cell repertoires in COVID-19. The protocol was immunoSEQ multiplex PCR, while the TCRdb copy is restricted to in-frame clones and leaves out a portion. The sample includes approximately 180,000 clones, under 85% seen only once; the top ten take over 7.5%. Sequencing input: peripheral blood. These receptors were taken from an elderly woman with acute or convalescent COVID-19.

This chain connects TRBV9 to TRBJ1-1, with D possibly being TRBD1 (6 bases). Trimming shortened V by 2 bases and J by 3 bases, and 17 bases separated the two germline ends. The CDR3 is 16 amino acids. From germline, CDR1 is SGDLS and CDR2 YYNGEE. Here the CDR3 DNA reads TGTGCCAGCAGCGTCAAGGACAGATCAGAAGACACTGAAGCTTTCTTT. It codes for CASSVKDRSEDTEAFF.

V is TRBV9 and J is TRBJ2-7, with 10 bases lining up with TRBD1. This CDR3 has 16 residues. The V gene end was trimmed by 1 base and the J gene end by 0 bases; junction bases not matched to a gene: 4. Germline CDR1 is SGDLS and CDR2 is YYNGEE. CDR3 DNA sequence: TGTGCCAGCAGCGTAAGAGACAGGGGGCACTCCTACGAGCAGTACTTC. Translating gives CASSVRDRGHSYEQYF. Full variable domain (remainder filled in from reference TRBV9 and TRBJ2-7): DSGVTQTPKHLITATGQRVTLRCSPRSGDLSVYWYQQSLDQGLQFLIQYYNGEERAKGNILERFSAQQFPDLHSELNLSSLELGDSALYFCASSVRDRGHSYEQYFGPGTRLTVT.

J is TRBJ1-3 and V is TRBV19; 7 bases match TRBD1. V dropped 4 bases and J dropped 0; count of bases not matched to a gene: 6. From germline, CDR1 is LNHDA and CDR2 SQIVND (reference sequence). The CDR3 consists of 16 residues. CDR3 bases: TGTGCCAGTAGTAGACAGGGTTCGAGCTCTGGAAACACCATATATTTT. Translating gives CASSRQGSSSGNTIYF.

This chain joins TRBV2 and TRBJ1-2; D call uncertain. The V end was cut by 6 bases, the J end by 6 bases, with 14 bases between. This CDR3 has 13 residues. Looked up from germline, CDR1 is SNHLY and CDR2 is FYNNEI. The CDR3 loop reads CASRRAPEHGYTF. The CDR3 bases are TGTGCCAGCAGGAGGGCCCCAGAACATGGCTACACCTTC.

The gene calls are TRBV10-3 and TRBJ1-5; D remains unclear. V lost 5 bases and J lost 6, with 14 bases in between. CDR1 and CDR2 (germline): ENHRY, SYGVKD. The CDR3 runs 14 residues. The CDR3 protein is CAISREGPVQPQHF. The CDR3 bases are TGTGCCATCAGTCGTGAGGGCCCTGTTCAGCCCCAGCATTTT.

The chain couples TRBV6-5 to TRBJ2-6; no reliable D call. Germline CDR1 reads MNHEY; CDR2 reads SVGAGI. The length of the CDR3 is 13 residues. Deletions cut 7 bases from V and 4 bases from J, with 8 bases between. CDR3 nucleotides: TGTGCCAGCACGGTGTGGGGGGCCAACGTCCTGACTTTC. Translating it yields CASTVWGANVLTF.

As for this clone: One end of the junction is discordant with germline, which a read error may explain. This sequence joins TRBV7-8 and TRBJ2-7, with unresolved D. The CDR3 extends over 15 amino acids. In germline, CDR1 is SGHVS, CDR2 FQNEAQ. The CDR3 DNA reads TGTGCCAGCAGCTTAGGGGCGAAGAGCTCCTCCGAGCAGTACTTC. As protein: CASSLGAKSSSEQYF.

The V gene is TRBV9, the J gene TRBJ2-5; D is perhaps TRBD2 (6 bases). The V gene's germline CDR1 is SGDLS and CDR2 YYNGEE. The CDR3 consists of 14 residues. V gave up 2 bases and J gave up 5 bases, with 13 bases separating them. The CDR3 protein is CASSVGLVGETQYF. The DNA of the CDR3 is TGTGCCAGCAGCGTGGGACTGGTGGGCGAGACCCAGTACTTC.

This clone occurred a few times. V gene TRBV3-1 (or the pseudogene TRBV3-2) combines with J gene TRBJ1-6, with TRBD1 identical over 7 bases. J gave up 9 bases and V 5 bases, and 10 bases lay outside the gene matches. Germline CDR1 and CDR2: LGHDT and YNNKEL (reference sequence). The length of the CDR3 is 15 residues. CDR3 nucleotide sequence: TGTGCCAGCAGCTGGACAGGAGGTGGTAGTTCACCCCTCCACTTT. Translation gives CASSWTGGGSSPLHF.

This clone was recorded once. This chain links TRBV7-2 with TRBJ2-3, with TRBD2 identical over 12 bases. Germline CDR1 is SGHTA and CDR2 is FQGNSA. V was clipped by 2 bases and J by 4 bases; unmatched bases: 1. This CDR3 is built from 15 residues. The CDR3 loop is CASSLRLAGADTQYF. The CDR3 DNA sequence: TGTGCCAGCAGCTTAAGACTAGCGGGGGCAGATACGCAGTATTTT.

The sample holds one count of this clone. The J gene is TRBJ1-3, the V gene TRBV18; D is perhaps TRBD1 (5 bases). CDR3 length equals 17 residues. The V and J ends lost 4 bases and 0 bases respectively, with 16 bases between them. From germline, CDR1 is KGHSH and CDR2 LQKENI. This CDR3 is CASSLSAGPSSGNTIYF. Written as DNA, the CDR3 is TGTGCCAGCTCACTTTCGGCAGGGCCGAGCTCTGGAAACACCATATATTTT.

This clone occurred a few times. The chain links TRBV27 to TRBJ2-3, with 12 bases lining up with TRBD1. V lost 6 bases, J lost 6 bases, and 7 bases stayed unmatched. CDR1 MNHEY and CDR2 SMNVEV come from the germline V gene (reference sequence). CDR3 length equals 15 residues. The CDR3 here is CASSLGTGGWDTQYF. The CDR3, as DNA: TGTGCCAGCAGCCTAGGGACAGGGGGCTGGGATACGCAGTATTTT.

The rearrangement uses TRBV6-5 and TRBJ1-2; D call uncertain. From germline, CDR1 is MNHEY and CDR2 SVGAGI. Trimming cost V 9 bases and J 5 bases, with 13 bases left between them. The length of the CDR3 is 12 residues. CDR3 amino acids: CASKETDYGYTF. DNA for the CDR3: TGTGCCAGTAAGGAGACGGATTATGGCTACACCTTC.

This chain links TRBV6-1 with TRBJ1-1, with D perhaps TRBD1 (6 bases). V lost 1 base, J lost 7 bases, and 13 bases lay in between. Germline loops: CDR1 MNHNS, CDR2 SASEGT. The CDR3 contains 14 residues. The CDR3 DNA reads as TGTGCCAGCAGTGAAGGCGGGGGCTTAGGTGAAGCTTTCTTT. Translation gives CASSEGGGLGEAFF.

This chain connects TRBV5-4 to TRBJ2-5; TRBD1 might be the D (5 bases). The CDR3 totals 15 residues. Trimming removed 0 bases from V and 5 bases from J, with 14 bases in between. Germline CDR1 SGHNT, CDR2 YYREEE (reference sequence). This chain's CDR3 is CASSLVQGLTETQYF. The CDR3 nucleotides are TGTGCCAGCAGCTTGGTTCAGGGTTTGACGGAGACCCAGTACTTC.

This chain uses TRBV27 with TRBJ1-5; D call uncertain. Germline CDR1 MNHEY, CDR2 SMNVEV (reference sequence). V was trimmed by 4 bases and J by 0 bases, leaving 19 bases between them. The CDR3 loop spans 18 amino acids. This CDR3 reads CASSSRRPLLNSNQPQHF. The CDR3 nucleotides are TGTGCCAGCAGTTCCCGGAGGCCTTTGCTTAATAGCAATCAGCCCCAGCATTTT.

The table lists this clone with a few counts. The chain couples TRBV19 to TRBJ2-2, with 10 bases that match TRBD1. Looked up from germline, CDR1 is LNHDA and CDR2 is SQIVND (reference sequence). This CDR3 is built from 14 residues. The ends lost 6 bases at V and 6 bases at J; junction bases unmatched: 4. The CDR3 coding sequence is TGTGCCAGTAGGGACAGGGGGACCGCCGGGGAGCTGTTTTTT. This sequence encodes CASRDRGTAGELFF.

This chain links TRBV14 with TRBJ2-1, with a possible D match to TRBD2 (5 bases). Germline V CDR1 and CDR2: SGHDN, FVKESK. V was pared by 1 base and J by 6 bases, with 16 bases between. This CDR3 region has 16 residues. The CDR3 sequence: CASSQVTPRETNEQFF. As DNA, the CDR3 is TGTGCCAGCAGCCAAGTTACCCCAAGGGAGACCAATGAGCAGTTCTTC.